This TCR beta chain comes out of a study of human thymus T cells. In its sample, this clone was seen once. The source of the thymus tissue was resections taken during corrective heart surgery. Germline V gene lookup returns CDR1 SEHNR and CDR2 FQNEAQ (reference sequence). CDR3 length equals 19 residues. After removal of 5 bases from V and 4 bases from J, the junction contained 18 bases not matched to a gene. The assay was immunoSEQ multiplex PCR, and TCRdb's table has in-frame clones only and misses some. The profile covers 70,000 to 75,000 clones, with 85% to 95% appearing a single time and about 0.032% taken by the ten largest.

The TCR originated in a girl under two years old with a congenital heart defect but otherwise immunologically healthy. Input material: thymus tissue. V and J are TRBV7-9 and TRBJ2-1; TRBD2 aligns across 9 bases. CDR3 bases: TGTGCCAGCAGCCAGCTCAGGGCGGGAGGGCCTGGGTCGTACAATGAGCAGTTCTTC. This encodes CASSQLRAGGPGSYNEQFF.